Presented here are 18 T cell receptor beta chains from one specimen sequenced in a study of T cell responses to AZD1222 COVID-19 vaccine. The table came from immunoSEQ multiplex PCR; TCRdb's copy has only in-frame clones and leaves some out. The data contain tens of thousands of clones, more than 80% of them singletons. The specimen was peripheral blood, collected on day 0 of AZD1222 vaccination. The receptors were sampled from an adult in good health.

The chain carries TRBV19 and TRBJ1-6; no reliable D call. V lost 0 bases and J lost 7, with 16 bases in between. The length of the CDR3 is 17 residues. Germline CDR1 reads LNHDA; CDR2 reads SQIVND (reference sequence). The CDR3 is CASSIDLRTDGNSPLHF. The DNA of the CDR3 is TGTGCCAGTAGTATAGATCTTAGGACGGACGGCAATTCACCCCTCCACTTT.

The J gene is TRBJ1-1, the V gene TRBV7-2; D remains ambiguous. Trimming left V 5 bases short and J 1 base short, with 8 bases between. Germline V gene data show CDR1 as SGHTA and CDR2 as FQGNSA. The CDR3 is made up of 13 amino acids. The CDR3 region is CASSIEGNTEAFF. The CDR3 DNA reads TGTGCCAGCAGCATCGAAGGGAACACTGAAGCTTTCTTT. The whole variable domain, filled in from reference TRBV7-2 and TRBJ1-1, reads GAGVSQSPSNKVTEKGKDVELRCDPISGHTALYWYRQSLGQGLEFLIYFQGNSAPDKSGLPSDRFSAERTGGSVSTLTIQRTQQEDSAVYLCASSIEGNTEAFFGQGTRLTVV.

The gene calls are TRBV6-6 and TRBJ1-1; D remains ambiguous. Per germline, CDR1 MNHNY and CDR2 SVGAGI (reference sequence). V lost 6 bases to trimming and J lost 4 bases, with 9 bases between them. The CDR3 is made up of 12 amino acids. The CDR3, as DNA: TGTGCCAGCAGAAGTAGCGGCACTGAAGCTTTCTTT. The encoded protein is CASRSSGTEAFF.

The chain carries TRBV4-1 and TRBJ1-2; unclear D gene. The CDR3 covers 21 residues. The ends were cut back, 0 bases at V and 2 bases at J, with 28 bases in the middle. Germline V CDR1 and CDR2: MGHRA, YSYEKL. The CDR3 sequence is CASSQDRFGDWWEVTNYGYTF. The DNA of the CDR3 is TGCGCCAGCAGCCAAGATCGGTTTGGTGATTGGTGGGAGGTGACGAACTATGGCTACACCTTC.

The chain combines TRBV5-1 with TRBJ2-7; 10 bases align to TRBD2. In germline, CDR1 is SGHRS, CDR2 YFSETQ. This CDR3 comprises 14 residues. Trimming removed 6 bases from V and 3 bases from J; junction bases left unmatched: 6. CDR3 in DNA: TGCGCCAGCAATCCTAGCGGGGGAAACTACGAGCAGTACTTC. Translating it yields CASNPSGGNYEQYF.

The chain uses TRBV19 and TRBJ1-2; a weak D match, TRBD1 (5 bases). V was cut by 4 bases and J by 6 bases, with 6 bases left in between. Germline CDR1 reads LNHDA; CDR2 reads SQIVND (reference sequence). The CDR3 runs 11 residues. The CDR3 spells CASSKTDGYTF. The CDR3 region has the DNA TGTGCCAGTAGTAAGACAGATGGCTACACCTTC.

The chain joins TRBV10-1 to TRBJ1-3, with D possibly matching TRBD1 (5 bases). CDR3 size: 17 residues. V was pared by 4 bases and J by 0 bases, with 16 bases between. CDR1 is WNHNN and CDR2 is SYGVQD in the germline V gene (reference sequence). The CDR3 DNA reads TGCGCCAGCAGTGGTAAGGGACGGCAATACTCTGGAAACACCATATATTTT. It is translated as CASSGKGRQYSGNTIYF.

The chain is built from TRBV6-5 and TRBJ1-4; D is undetermined. This CDR3 has 15 residues. The V gene lost 0 bases and the J gene lost 5 bases, with 10 bases spanning the gap. The germline CDR1 and CDR2 sequences are MNHEY and SVGAGI. The CDR3 region is CASSYSIQPNEKLFF. The CDR3 DNA is TGTGCCAGCAGTTACTCGATACAGCCCAATGAAAAACTGTTTTTT.

V gene TRBV5-8 combines with J gene TRBJ2-1; perhaps TRBD1 as D (5 bases). Trimming removed 2 bases at V and 8 bases at J, with 5 bases between. Germline V gene data show CDR1 as SGHTS and CDR2 as YDEGEE. CDR3 length equals 11 residues. The CDR3 sequence is CASSFRDEQFF. CDR3 in DNA: TGTGCCAGCAGCTTCAGGGATGAGCAGTTCTTC.

The chain couples TRBV7-8 to TRBJ1-2; D possibly corresponds to TRBD1 (5 bases). The CDR3 spans 18 residues. The V end was cut by 2 bases, the J end by 2 bases, with 21 bases between. The germline V gene encodes CDR1 SGHVS and CDR2 FQNEAQ. The CDR3: CASSLLAWGAVTNYGYTF. CDR3 in DNA: TGTGCCAGCAGCTTATTGGCTTGGGGCGCGGTGACCAACTATGGCTACACCTTC.

This clone turned up a few times. This sequence joins TRBV5-1 and TRBJ2-1; 7 nucleotides line up with TRBD1. V gave up 2 bases and J gave up 9 bases; unmatched junction bases: 2. This CDR3 has 12 residues. Per the germline V gene, CDR1 is SGHRS and CDR2 is YFSETQ. CDR3 DNA sequence: TGCGCCAGCAGCTTCACAGGGGTTGAGCAGTTCTTC. Protein product: CASSFTGVEQFF. Together with reference TRBV5-1 and TRBJ2-1, the CDR3 gives the full variable domain: KAGVTQTPRYLIKTRGQQVTLSCSPISGHRSVSWYQQTPGQGLQFLFEYFSETQRNKGNFPGRFSGRQFSNSRSEMNVSTLELGDSALYLCASSFTGVEQFFGPGTRLTVL.

CDR3 amino acids: CASSLEWGTEAFF. Here the CDR3 DNA reads TGTGCCAGCAGTTTAGAATGGGGCACTGAAGCTTTCTTT. This rearrangement joins TRBV28 to TRBJ1-1; no clear D gene. CDR1 and CDR2 from the germline V gene are MDHEN and SYDVKM. The CDR3 sequence is 13 residues long. Trimming took 2 bases from V and 4 from J, leaving 8 bases between them. The whole variable domain, filled in from reference TRBV28 and TRBJ1-1, reads DVKVTQSSRYLVKRTGEKVFLECVQDMDHENMFWYRQDPGLGLRLIYFSYDVKMKEKGDIPEGYSVSREKKERFSLILESASTNQTSMYLCASSLEWGTEAFFGQGTRLTVV.

The chain employs TRBV6-1 and TRBJ1-2; no definite D call. The CDR3 has 16 amino acids. Germline lookup yields CDR1 MNHNS and CDR2 SASEGT. V was cut by 3 bases and J by 8 bases, with 22 bases left in between. CDR3 in amino acids: CASSERSRGPSLGYTF. The CDR3, as DNA: TGTGCCAGCAGTGAGAGAAGCCGCGGGCCCTCTTTGGGCTACACCTTC.

The chain combines TRBV7-3 with TRBJ2-7, with a weak D call TRBD1 (6 bases). Trimming removed 3 bases at V and 4 bases at J, with 10 bases between. The CDR3 is made up of 13 amino acids. From germline, CDR1 is SGHTA and CDR2 FQGTGA. The CDR3 region is CASSFLQGYEQYF. CDR3 in DNA: TGTGCCAGCAGCTTCCTTCAGGGGTACGAGCAGTACTTC. Drawing the rest from reference TRBV7-3 and TRBJ2-7, the complete variable domain is GAGVSQTPSNKVTEKGKYVELRCDPISGHTALYWYRQSLGQGPEFLIYFQGTGAADDSGLPNDRFFAVRPEGSVSTLKIQRTERGDSAVYLCASSFLQGYEQYFGPGTRLTVT.

This clone appeared a single time. The chain recombines TRBV19 with TRBJ2-3; no reliable D call. Germline CDR1 reads LNHDA; CDR2 reads SQIVND (reference sequence). The germline V and J ends were trimmed by 4 bases and 5 bases, with 10 bases remaining between them. The CDR3 length is 13 residues. The CDR3 protein is CASSTLFRDTQYF. Here the CDR3 DNA reads TGTGCCAGTAGTACCCTATTTCGAGATACGCAGTATTTT.

This chain joins TRBV9 and TRBJ2-4; no clear D. Germline V gene sequence: CDR1 SGDLS, CDR2 YYNGEE. Deletions cut 1 base from V and 13 bases from J, with 15 bases between. CDR3 size: 13 residues. CDR3 residues: CASSVSAVAGQYF. The CDR3 DNA follows: TGTGCCAGCAGCGTATCCGCCGTCGCTGGCCAGTACTTC. The entire variable domain, with the rest obtained from reference TRBV9 and TRBJ2-4, is as follows: DSGVTQTPKHLITATGQRVTLRCSPRSGDLSVYWYQQSLDQGLQFLIQYYNGEERAKGNILERFSAQQFPDLHSELNLSSLELGDSALYFCASSVSAVAGQYFGAGTRLSVL.

The chain has TRBV7-9 and TRBJ1-1, with a weak D call TRBD1 (6 bases). The CDR3 runs 14 residues. V lost 4 bases and J lost 1, with 10 bases in between. Germline CDR1 is SEHNR and CDR2 is FQNEAQ (reference sequence). The CDR3 reads CASSWFRGNTEAFF. The DNA of the CDR3 is TGTGCCAGCAGCTGGTTCAGGGGGAACACTGAAGCTTTCTTT.

The rearrangement uses TRBV5-4 and TRBJ1-5, with D possibly TRBD1 on 5 matching bases. Trimming removed 9 bases from V and 3 bases from J, with 13 bases in between. The CDR3 runs to 13 residues. Looked up from germline, CDR1 is SGHNT and CDR2 is YYREEE (reference sequence). The CDR3 reads CAKKQVNNQPQHF. The CDR3 coding sequence is TGTGCCAAAAAACAGGTAAACAATCAGCCCCAGCATTTT.